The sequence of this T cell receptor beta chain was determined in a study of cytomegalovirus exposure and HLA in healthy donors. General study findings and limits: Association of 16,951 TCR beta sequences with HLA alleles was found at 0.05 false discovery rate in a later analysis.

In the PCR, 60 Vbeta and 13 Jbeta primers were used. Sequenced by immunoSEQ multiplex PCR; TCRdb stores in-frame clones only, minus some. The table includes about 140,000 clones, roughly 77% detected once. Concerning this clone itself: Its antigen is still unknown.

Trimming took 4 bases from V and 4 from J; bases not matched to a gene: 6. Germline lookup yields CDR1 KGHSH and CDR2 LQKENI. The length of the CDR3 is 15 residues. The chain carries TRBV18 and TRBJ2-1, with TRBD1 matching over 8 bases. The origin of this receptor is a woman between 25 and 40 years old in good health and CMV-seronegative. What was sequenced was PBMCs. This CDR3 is CASSLQRQGYNEQFF. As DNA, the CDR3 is TGTGCCAGCTCACTACAAAGACAGGGGTACAATGAGCAGTTCTTC. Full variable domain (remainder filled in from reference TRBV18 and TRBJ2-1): NAGVMQNPRHLVRRRGQEARLRCSPMKGHSHVYWYRQLPEEGLKFMVYLQKENIIDESGMPKERFSAEFPKEGPSILRIQQVVRGDSAAYFCASSLQRQGYNEQFFGPGTRLTVL.